A single TCR beta chain is shown here with its context. Its antigen remains unknown. The germline gives CDR1 MNHEY, CDR2 SVGAGI. V lost 8 bases and J lost 4; bases outside the gene matches: 10. There are 15 residues in the CDR3. These data belong to a study of T cell responses to AZD1222 COVID-19 vaccine. Study-wide points: Once two AZD1222 doses were given, Spike-specific TCR breadth and depth went up.

Generated by immunoSEQ multiplex PCR, the TCRdb table keeps only in-frame clones and is missing some. The table lists fewer than 150,000 clones, over 85% of them singletons, with around 6.5% in the top ten. The chain has TRBV6-5 and TRBJ2-3, with 9 nucleotides matching TRBD2. The clonotype originates from an adult who received the AZD1222 COVID-19 vaccine. This material consisted of peripheral blood, taken 28 days after the second AZD1222 dose. The CDR3 DNA reads as TGTGCCAGCGGTTCTAGCGGGGAAGGATCAGATACGCAGTATTTT. It is translated as CASGSSGEGSDTQYF.